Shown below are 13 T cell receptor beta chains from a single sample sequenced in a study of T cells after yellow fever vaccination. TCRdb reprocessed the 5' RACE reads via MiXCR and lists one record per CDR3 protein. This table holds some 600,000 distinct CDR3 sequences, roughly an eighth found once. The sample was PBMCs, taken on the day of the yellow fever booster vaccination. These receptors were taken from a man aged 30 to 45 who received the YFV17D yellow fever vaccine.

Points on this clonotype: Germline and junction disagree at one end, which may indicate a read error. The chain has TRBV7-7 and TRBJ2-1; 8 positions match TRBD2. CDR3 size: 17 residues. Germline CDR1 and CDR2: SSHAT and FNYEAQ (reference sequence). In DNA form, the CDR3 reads TGTGCTAGCAGCCGCGCCGCGGGGGGCGTTTCCTACAATGAGCAGTTCTTC. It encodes CASSRAAGGVSYNEQFF. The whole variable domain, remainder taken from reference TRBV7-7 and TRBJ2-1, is GAGVSQSPRYKVTKRGQDVTLRCDPISSHATLYWYQQALGQGPEFLTYFNYEAQPDKSGLPSDRFSAERPEGSISTLTIQRTEQRDSAMYRCASSRAAGGVSYNEQFFGPGTRLTVL.

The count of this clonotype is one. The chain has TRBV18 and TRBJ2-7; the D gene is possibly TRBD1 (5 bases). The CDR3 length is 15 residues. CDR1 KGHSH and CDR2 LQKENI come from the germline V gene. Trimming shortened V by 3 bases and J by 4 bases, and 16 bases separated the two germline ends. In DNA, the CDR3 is TGTGCCAGCTCACCCGACGGTCAGGGTTTATACGAGCAGTACTTC. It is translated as CASSPDGQGLYEQYF.

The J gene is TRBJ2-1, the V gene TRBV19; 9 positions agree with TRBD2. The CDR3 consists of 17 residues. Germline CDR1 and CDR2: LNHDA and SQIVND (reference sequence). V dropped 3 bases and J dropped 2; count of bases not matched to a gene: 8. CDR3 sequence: CASSIFGGRAPYNEQFF. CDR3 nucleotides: TGTGCCAGTAGTATTTTTGGCGGGAGGGCACCCTACAATGAGCAGTTCTTC.

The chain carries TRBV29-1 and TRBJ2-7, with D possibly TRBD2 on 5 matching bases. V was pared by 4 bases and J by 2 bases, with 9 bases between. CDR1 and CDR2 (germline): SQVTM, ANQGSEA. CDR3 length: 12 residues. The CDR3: CSVVRGPYEQYF. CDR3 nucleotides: TGCAGCGTTGTACGAGGGCCCTACGAGCAGTACTTC.

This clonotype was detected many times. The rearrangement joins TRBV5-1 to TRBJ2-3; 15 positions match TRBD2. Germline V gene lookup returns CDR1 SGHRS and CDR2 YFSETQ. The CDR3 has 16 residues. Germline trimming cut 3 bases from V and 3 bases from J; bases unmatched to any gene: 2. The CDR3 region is CASSSGTSGRTDTQYF. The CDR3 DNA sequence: TGCGCCAGCAGCTCGGGGACTAGCGGGAGGACAGATACGCAGTATTTT.

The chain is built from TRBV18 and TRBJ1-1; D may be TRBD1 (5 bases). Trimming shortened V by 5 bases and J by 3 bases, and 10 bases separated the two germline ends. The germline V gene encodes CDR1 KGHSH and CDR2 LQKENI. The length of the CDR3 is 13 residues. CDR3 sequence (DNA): TGTGCCAGCTCAAGGGACGGTTACACTGAAGCTTTCTTT. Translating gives CASSRDGYTEAFF. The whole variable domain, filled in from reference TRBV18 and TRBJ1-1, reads NAGVMQNPRHLVRRRGQEARLRCSPMKGHSHVYWYRQLPEEGLKFMVYLQKENIIDESGMPKERFSAEFPKEGPSILRIQQVVRGDSAAYFCASSRDGYTEAFFGQGTRLTVV.

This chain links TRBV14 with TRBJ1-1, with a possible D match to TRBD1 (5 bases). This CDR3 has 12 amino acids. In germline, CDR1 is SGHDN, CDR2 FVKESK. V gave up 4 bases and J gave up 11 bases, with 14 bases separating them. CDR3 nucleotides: TGTGCCAGCAGCCGGGGGGTGAGTGGCGCTTTCTTT. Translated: CASSRGVSGAFF. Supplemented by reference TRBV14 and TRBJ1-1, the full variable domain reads EAGVTQFPSHSVIEKGQTVTLRCDPISGHDNLYWYRRVMGKEIKFLLHFVKESKQDESGMPNNRFLAERTGGTYSTLKVQPAELEDSGVYFCASSRGVSGAFFGQGTRLTVV.

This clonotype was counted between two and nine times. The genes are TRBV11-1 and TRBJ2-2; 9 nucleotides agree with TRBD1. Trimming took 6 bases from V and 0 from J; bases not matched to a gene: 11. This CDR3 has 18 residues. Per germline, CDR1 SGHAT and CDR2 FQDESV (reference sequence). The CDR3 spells CASRLTGQGNANTGELFF. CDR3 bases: TGTGCCAGCAGGCTAACGGGACAGGGCAACGCGAACACCGGGGAGCTGTTTTTT. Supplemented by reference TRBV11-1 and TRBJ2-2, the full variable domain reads EAEVAQSPRYKITEKSQAVAFWCDPISGHATLYWYRQILGQGPELLVQFQDESVVDDSQLPKDRFSAERLKGVDSTLKIQPAELGDSAMYLCASRLTGQGNANTGELFFGEGSRLTVL.

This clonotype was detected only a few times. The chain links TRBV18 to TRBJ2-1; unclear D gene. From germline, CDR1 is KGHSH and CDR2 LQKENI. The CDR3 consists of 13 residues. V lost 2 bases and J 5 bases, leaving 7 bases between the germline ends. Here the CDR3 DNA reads TGTGCCAGCTCACCATCTAGAGACAATGAGCAGTTCTTC. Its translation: CASSPSRDNEQFF.

CDR3 DNA sequence: TGCAGTGCCGCCGGGACTAGGTTAAAAGAGACCCAGTACTTC. Its translation: CSAAGTRLKETQYF. V usage is TRBV20-1 and J usage is TRBJ2-5; 8 nucleotides agree with TRBD2. The trim removed 6 bases at V and 3 bases at J, leaving 9 bases unmatched. This CDR3 is built from 14 residues. Germline CDR1 is DFQATT and CDR2 is SNEGSKA (reference sequence).

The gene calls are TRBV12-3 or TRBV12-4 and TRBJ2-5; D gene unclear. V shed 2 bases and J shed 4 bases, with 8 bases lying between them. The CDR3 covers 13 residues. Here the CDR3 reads CASSLPNLETQYF. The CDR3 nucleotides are TGTGCCAGCAGTTTACCTAATTTAGAGACCCAGTACTTC.

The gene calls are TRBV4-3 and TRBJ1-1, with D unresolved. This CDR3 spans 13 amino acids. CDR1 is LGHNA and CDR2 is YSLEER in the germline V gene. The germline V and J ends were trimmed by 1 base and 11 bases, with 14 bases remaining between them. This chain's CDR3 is CASSQALDVEAFF. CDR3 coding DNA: TGCGCCAGCAGCCAAGCACTCGACGTCGAGGCTTTCTTT.

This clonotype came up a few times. The CDR3 loop is CASSQGPMTSGQETQYF. CDR3 bases: TGTGCCAGCAGCCAAGGACCGATGACTAGCGGGCAAGAGACCCAGTACTTC. The chain is built from TRBV4-2 and TRBJ2-5, with 10 bases matching TRBD2. From germline, CDR1 is LGHNA and CDR2 YNFKEQ. V lost 1 base, J lost 2 bases, and 7 bases stayed unmatched. The CDR3 consists of 17 residues.